This TCR beta chain comes out of a study of memory CD4+ T cells and cytomegalovirus serostatus. Study results and caveats: The CMV-associated TCR signature appears largely within the CD4+ memory repertoire.

Some clones are missing from TCRdb's copy, which holds only in-frame ones; the method was immunoSEQ multiplex PCR. The sample holds about 42,000 clones, around 72% seen once. For this clone: The antigen remains unidentified.

The germline V gene encodes CDR1 SGHNT and CDR2 YYREEE (reference sequence). The CDR3 spans 13 residues. V lost 4 bases and J lost 4, with 11 bases in between. The sort gate was single viable CD3+CD4+CD8-CD45RO+ cells for memory CD4+ T cells. Positive selection with CD4 microbeads enriched total CD4+ T cells. The sequenced sample consisted of memory CD4+ T cells from blood. The receptor's source is an adult in good health and CMV-seronegative. The genes are TRBV5-4 and TRBJ1-2; D is perhaps TRBD1 (5 bases). The CDR3 is CASSPQGLYGYTF. CDR3 DNA sequence: TGTGCCAGCAGCCCCCAGGGACTCTATGGCTACACCTTC.